This T cell receptor beta chain was recorded in a study of cytomegalovirus exposure and HLA in healthy donors. About the study: According to later analysis, the same platform produced the 90 to 150 validation and approximately 700 first-cohort repertoires.

CDR1 and CDR2 (germline): SGHAT, FQNNGV. The V end was cut by 5 bases, the J end by 0 bases, with 13 bases between. The CDR3 covers 16 residues. The data were produced by immunoSEQ multiplex PCR, yet TCRdb's version contains in-frame clones alone and is incomplete. The sample carries 150,000 to 200,000 clones, 85% recorded once. About this clone itself: Its matching antigen is unknown.

Study results and limitations: In vitro experiments confirmed that three CMV-associated chains were specific for CMV antigens.

J is TRBJ2-2 and V is TRBV11-2; maybe TRBD1 (5 bases). The receptor comes from a man younger than 35 in good health and CMV-seropositive. Sequences were obtained from PBMCs. Here the CDR3 reads CASSPRQNANTGELFF. The CDR3 DNA reads TGTGCCAGCAGCCCAAGACAGAACGCGAACACCGGGGAGCTGTTTTTT.